One sample yielded the 29 T cell receptor beta chains listed below, sequenced in a study of blood T cell repertoires in COVID-19. TCRdb's table, derived via immunoSEQ multiplex PCR, lists solely in-frame clones and lacks some. The table lists approximately 76,000 clones, around four fifths of them singletons. Specimen: peripheral blood. Every receptor here comes from a man aged 80 or over with active or convalescent COVID-19.

The chain links TRBV7-9 to TRBJ1-4; possible D gene TRBD1, 5 bases. V was cut by 3 bases and J by 8 bases, with 13 bases left in between. This CDR3 spans 14 amino acids. Germline loops: CDR1 SEHNR, CDR2 FQNEAQ (reference sequence). CDR3 sequence (DNA): TGTGCCAGCAGCTTGGACACATCTAGAGAAAAACTGTTTTTT. Translation gives CASSLDTSREKLFF.

This chain joins TRBV5-1 and TRBJ1-1; D uncertain. Trimming removed 5 bases from V and 4 bases from J, with 15 bases in between. The CDR3 totals 14 residues. From germline, CDR1 is SGHRS and CDR2 YFSETQ. DNA of the CDR3: TGCGCCAGCAGTGACGCCAATTGGGCCACTGAAGCTTTCTTT. It translates to CASSDANWATEAFF.

The CDR3 loop is CTSSFGKGGHQPQHF. The CDR3 coding sequence is TGCACCAGCAGCTTCGGGAAGGGAGGGCATCAGCCCCAGCATTTT. V gene TRBV1 combines with J gene TRBJ1-5. TRBV1 is a pseudogene locus. The CDR3 has 15 amino acids.

This clone has a handful of counts. This rearrangement joins TRBV2 to TRBJ1-1; 7 positions agree with TRBD1. The CDR3 has 15 amino acids. V shed 6 bases, J shed 5 bases, and the junction held 12 bases outside the gene matches. From germline, CDR1 is SNHLY and CDR2 FYNNEI. CDR3 residues: CASSGTGVGKTEAFF. The CDR3 DNA sequence: TGTGCCAGCAGCGGTACAGGGGTCGGGAAAACTGAAGCTTTCTTT.

The gene calls are TRBV20-1 and TRBJ1-5, with D perhaps matching TRBD1 (6 bases). This CDR3 has 14 residues. Germline CDR1 and CDR2: DFQATT and SNEGSKA (reference sequence). Between the trimmed V and J ends, which lost 3 bases and 4 bases, there was a span of 13 bases. The CDR3 reads CSASPRGFNQPQHF. The DNA for the CDR3 is TGCAGTGCTAGTCCCAGGGGATTTAATCAGCCCCAGCATTTT.

The chain joins TRBV7-2 to TRBJ2-1; D unresolved. Germline V gives CDR1 SGHTA, CDR2 FQGNSA. This CDR3 has 14 amino acids. V lost 1 base to trimming and J lost 5 bases, with 9 bases between them. CDR3 DNA: TGTGCCAGCAGCTTAGGACACAGAAACAATGAGCAGTTCTTC. Amino acids: CASSLGHRNNEQFF.

The chain combines TRBV19 with TRBJ1-1; 8 nucleotides agree with TRBD1. CDR1 is LNHDA and CDR2 is SQIVND in the germline V gene (reference sequence). The CDR3 is 14 residues long. V lost 7 bases and J lost 5; bases outside the gene matches: 9. The CDR3 DNA is TGTGCCAGTAAGGCCCAGGGGGCCCGAACTGAAGCTTTCTTT. Translated, it gives CASKAQGARTEAFF.

The genes are TRBV3-1 (or the pseudogene TRBV3-2) and TRBJ1-5; D is unresolved. Looked up from germline, CDR1 is LGHDT and CDR2 is YNNKEL (reference sequence). CDR3 length: 14 residues. Deletions cut 0 bases from V and 9 bases from J, with 12 bases between. Here the CDR3 DNA reads TGTGCCAGCAGCCAAGATCGGGGTCGGGGGCCCCAGCATTTT. Translation: CASSQDRGRGPQHF.

The rearrangement joins TRBV7-2 to TRBJ2-6; D not resolved. This CDR3 region has 14 residues. Trimming took 5 bases from V and 4 from J, leaving 9 bases between them. Looked up from germline, CDR1 is SGHTA and CDR2 is FQGNSA. The chain's CDR3 is CASSPLLGANVLTF. The CDR3 nucleotides read TGTGCCAGCAGCCCCCTATTAGGGGCCAACGTCCTGACTTTC.

This clone has just one count. The gene calls are TRBV18 and TRBJ2-6, with D possibly being TRBD1 (6 bases). CDR1 is KGHSH, CDR2 LQKENI, per germline. CDR3 length equals 16 residues. V was cut by 4 bases and J by 1 base, with 11 bases left in between. The CDR3 nucleotides read TGTGCCAGCTCACAAAACAGGGATTCTGGGGCCAACGTCCTGACTTTC. It specifies CASSQNRDSGANVLTF.

In nucleotides, the CDR3 is TGCGCCAGCAGCCAAGCCCCGGGACAGCTTTCTTATGGCTACACCTTC. Translated, it gives CASSQAPGQLSYGYTF. The genes are TRBV4-1 and TRBJ1-2; 7 nucleotides match TRBD1. V trimming: 1 base; J trimming: 5 bases; junction bases outside the gene matches: 10. This CDR3 comprises 16 residues. Germline CDR1 MGHRA, CDR2 YSYEKL.

The V and J genes are TRBV12-3 or TRBV12-4 and TRBJ2-1; TRBD1 agrees at 7 bases. This CDR3 comprises 13 residues. The trim removed 7 bases at V and 3 bases at J, leaving 3 bases unmatched. The CDR3 region has the DNA TGTGCCAGCATGGGGACAGTCTACAATGAGCAGTTCTTC. Translating it yields CASMGTVYNEQFF.

This clone occurred once. The chain combines TRBV27 with TRBJ1-6; D call uncertain. CDR3 length: 15 residues. Trimming took off 8 bases at V and 7 bases at J, with 18 bases between the two ends. CDR1 MNHEY and CDR2 SMNVEV come from the germline V gene (reference sequence). The CDR3 region has the DNA TGTGCCAGCGCATCTCGCGGGCAATCCAATTCACCCCTCCACTTT. Residues: CASASRGQSNSPLHF.

The CDR3 DNA follows: TGTGCCACCAGCAGAGATAAACTAGCGGGGGCTAGCACAGATACGCAGTATTTT. Translation gives CATSRDKLAGASTDTQYF. The gene calls are TRBV15 and TRBJ2-3; 11 bases are a match to TRBD2. The V segment lost 0 bases and the J segment 0 bases; nucleotides outside the gene matches: 5. Germline-derived CDR1 and CDR2 are LNHNV and YYDKDF (reference sequence). CDR3 size: 18 residues.

This rearrangement joins TRBV7-2 to TRBJ2-5; D perhaps matches TRBD1 (5 bases). Trimming took off 5 bases at V and 4 bases at J, with 11 bases between the two ends. Germline CDR1 and CDR2: SGHTA and FQGNSA. The CDR3 runs 13 residues. The CDR3 nucleotides read TGTGCCAGCAGCGTCAGGGTTTCAGAGACCCAGTACTTC. Its translation: CASSVRVSETQYF.

This chain joins TRBV19 and TRBJ2-1, with TRBD2 identical over 8 bases. Looked up from germline, CDR1 is LNHDA and CDR2 is SQIVND (reference sequence). This CDR3 has 14 residues. Losses at the gene ends were 3 bases for V and 5 bases for J; bases not matched to a gene: 3. CDR3 loop: CASSIQRGNNEQFF. The CDR3 nucleotides are TGTGCCAGTAGTATTCAGCGGGGGAACAATGAGCAGTTCTTC.

The chain recombines TRBV30 with TRBJ1-4; TRBD1 is a possible D gene (5 bases). CDR1 and CDR2 (germline): GTSNPN, SVGIG (reference sequence). The CDR3 is made up of 13 amino acids. The V end lost 7 bases, the J end lost 4 bases, and 13 bases lay between the germline ends. CDR3 nucleotide sequence: TGTGCCTCCCTAGACAGATTTAATGAAAAACTGTTTTTT. Translation: CASLDRFNEKLFF.

This rearrangement joins TRBV7-8 to TRBJ2-5; D perhaps matches TRBD1 (6 bases). Germline V gene data show CDR1 as SGHVS and CDR2 as FQNEAQ. Trimming cost V 0 bases and J 1 base, with 9 bases left between them. The CDR3 sequence is 15 residues long. The CDR3 is CASSLAGAAQETQYF. The CDR3 DNA is TGTGCCAGCAGCTTAGCGGGGGCGGCCCAAGAGACCCAGTACTTC.

CDR3 DNA: TGTGCCAGCAAGCTTAGCCAAAACACCGGGGAGCTGTTTTTT. It yields the protein CASKLSQNTGELFF. The J gene is TRBJ2-2, the V gene TRBV3-1 (or the pseudogene TRBV3-2); D not resolved. The CDR3 length is 14 residues. Trimming removed 7 bases at V and 2 bases at J, with 11 bases between. From germline, CDR1 is LGHDT and CDR2 YNNKEL (reference sequence).

The V call is TRBV30, the J call TRBJ2-2; 14 nucleotides line up with TRBD2. The V gene end was trimmed by 3 bases and the J gene end by 3 bases; junction bases not matched to a gene: 3. Germline V gene sequence: CDR1 GTSNPN, CDR2 SVGIG (reference sequence). There are 16 residues in the CDR3. CDR3 sequence: CAWRGLAGAHTGELFF. The CDR3 nucleotides read TGTGCCTGGAGGGGACTAGCGGGAGCGCACACCGGGGAGCTGTTTTTT.

CDR3 residues: CATTGTGGINEQFF. As DNA, the CDR3 is TGTGCCACAACCGGGACAGGGGGAATAAATGAGCAGTTCTTC. This chain connects TRBV6-5 to TRBJ2-1, with 11 bases aligning to TRBD1. The CDR3 totals 14 residues. Trimming cost V 10 bases and J 7 bases; bases outside gene matches: 9. Germline V lookup: CDR1 MNHEY, CDR2 SVGAGI.

V and J are TRBV7-2 and TRBJ1-1; perhaps TRBD1 as D (6 bases). Trimming pared 5 bases from V and 1 base from J, leaving 8 bases between. Germline values: CDR1 SGHTA, CDR2 FQGNSA. The length of the CDR3 is 13 residues. The CDR3 sequence: CASSGQPNTEAFF. In DNA form, the CDR3 reads TGTGCCAGCAGCGGACAGCCGAACACTGAAGCTTTCTTT.

The chain uses TRBV6-5 and TRBJ1-6; TRBD1 might be the D (5 bases). V lost 7 bases and J lost 7, with 17 bases in between. Germline lookup yields CDR1 MNHEY and CDR2 SVGAGI. The CDR3 totals 15 residues. CDR3 sequence reads: CASTDDGGKNSPLHF. The CDR3 nucleotides read TGTGCCAGCACCGACGACGGGGGGAAAAATTCACCCCTCCACTTT.

The chain employs TRBV6-5 and TRBJ2-7, with D perhaps matching TRBD2 (5 bases). The V end was cut by 4 bases, the J end by 2 bases, with 9 bases between. This CDR3 region has 13 residues. The germline V gene has CDR1 MNHEY and CDR2 SVGAGI. The chain's CDR3 is CASSSNGAYEQYF. DNA for the CDR3: TGTGCCAGCAGTTCTAACGGGGCCTACGAGCAGTACTTC.

In this sample, this clone turned up once. The rearrangement uses TRBV27 and TRBJ1-1, with D hard to call. V gave up 2 bases and J gave up 6 bases, with 13 bases separating them. There are 14 residues in the CDR3. CDR1 MNHEY and CDR2 SMNVEV come from the germline V gene (reference sequence). The DNA for the CDR3 is TGTGCCAGCAGTTTAGGGTCGTGGCGGGCTGAAGCTTTCTTT. It encodes CASSLGSWRAEAFF.

A few counts support this clone. The rearrangement joins TRBV7-6 to TRBJ1-1, with TRBD1 matching over 7 bases. Germline V lookup: CDR1 SGHVS, CDR2 FNYEAQ. Trimming at V came to 6 bases and at J to 4 bases, leaving 5 bases not matched to a gene. CDR3 length: 13 amino acids. The CDR3 DNA sequence: TGTGCCAGCAGACGACAGGGTACCACTGAAGCTTTCTTT. It specifies CASRRQGTTEAFF.

This sequence joins TRBV6-5 and TRBJ2-2, with D maybe TRBD1 (5 bases). The CDR3 length is 14 residues. Germline lookup yields CDR1 MNHEY and CDR2 SVGAGI. The ends were cut back, 5 bases at V and 5 bases at J, with 12 bases in the middle. The CDR3 region is CASSTTGLTGELFF. The DNA for the CDR3 is TGTGCCAGCAGTACAACAGGTTTGACCGGGGAGCTGTTTTTT.

The chain is built from TRBV15 and TRBJ2-5; 11 bases agree with TRBD1. Germline CDR1 is LNHNV and CDR2 is YYDKDF (reference sequence). This CDR3 is built from 14 residues. V shed 6 bases and J 4 bases; nucleotides not matched to a gene: 4. The CDR3 reads CATRRDRGTETQYF. DNA for the CDR3: TGTGCCACCAGAAGGGACAGGGGGACAGAGACCCAGTACTTC.

The V and J genes are TRBV5-8 and TRBJ1-5; no definite D call. Trimming removed 0 bases from V and 6 bases from J, with 10 bases in between. Germline CDR1 SGHTS, CDR2 YDEGEE. This CDR3 comprises 14 residues. The CDR3 here is CASSLEQVTQPQHF. For the CDR3, the DNA is TGTGCCAGCAGCTTGGAGCAGGTCACTCAGCCCCAGCATTTT. The full variable domain, its missing parts supplied by reference TRBV5-8 and TRBJ1-5, is EAGVTQSPTHLIKTRGQQATLRCSPISGHTSVYWYQQALGLGLQFLLWYDEGEERNRGNFPPRFSGRQFPNYSSELNVNALELEDSALYLCASSLEQVTQPQHFGDGTRLSIL.